This is a list of T cell receptor beta chains from one sample in a study of control samples from healthy donors and cancer patients. The repertoire was sequenced with immunoSEQ multiplex PCR; TCRdb's copy has only in-frame clones and lacks some. Counted here are some 140,000 clones, 89% occurring once; the ten biggest clones make up 6% to 9.5%. The sample consisted of PBMCs. These receptors came from a man in his fifties with head and neck cancer. Each CDR3 is given with its conserved first and last residue. Clone size appears in some rows only: once, few, many, or a class for an expanded clone.

>NA|TRBJ1-2|TRBV9
CASSTGPGYTF
>NA|TRBJ2-7|TRBV13
CASSFLGTGDYEQYF
>NA|TRBJ1-2|TRBV6-2/TRBV6-3
CASSYFSGDDSGYTF
>NA|TRBJ1-1|TRBV11-3
CASSLGRQTEAFF
>NA|TRBJ1-4|TRBV3-1/TRBV3-2
CASSARGGKEKLFF
>NA|TRBJ2-1|TRBV10-1
CASSRLAGGGEQFF
>NA|TRBJ1-1|TRBV5-1
CASRGRGIRGRAAEAFF
>NA|TRBJ2-4|TRBV3-1/TRBV3-2
CASSPEGRSKNIQYF
>once|TRBJ2-1|TRBV9
CASSVASGGFNEQFF
>NA|TRBJ2-5|TRBV27
CASSPSGAQETQYF
>NA|TRBJ2-1|TRBV11-1
CASSLAAGGSSYNEQFF
>NA|TRBJ2-7|TRBV7-2
CASRPGLAGDGYEQYF
>NA|TRBJ1-4|TRBV18
CASSPRTGPWEKLFF
>NA|TRBJ2-4|TRBV30
CAWSYLRMDRENIQYF
>NA|TRBJ2-2|TRBV7-8
CASSPWGGNTGELFF
>few|TRBJ2-1|TRBV9
CASTSGSVGEQFF
>NA|TRBJ1-5|TRBV28
CASSLFQGLQPQHF
>NA|TRBJ2-2|TRBV7-8
CASSLAGVYTGELFF
>NA|TRBJ1-3|TRBV12-1
CASSCKPGRGNTIYF
>NA|TRBJ2-1|TRBV27
CASSYSGQIGSYNEQFF
>NA|TRBJ1-1|TRBV9
CASSVAEYINTEAFF
>once|TRBJ1-6|TRBV5-1
CASSLERASNSPLHF
>few|TRBJ1-5|TRBV4-1
CASSQDNGYQPQHF
>NA|TRBJ1-5|TRBV7-2
CASRFEQGAKQNHHF
>NA|TRBJ2-5|TRBV7-2
CASSLGLTSRKTQYF
>NA|TRBJ1-5|TRBV28
CASNLLGGAINQPQHF
>NA|TRBJ2-1|TRBV7-2
CASSLRLAGGDEQFF
>NA|TRBJ2-3|TRBV6-5
CASTQGTDTQYF